Listed below are T cell receptor beta chains from one sample, sequenced in a study of early T cells in non-severe SARS-CoV-2 infection. TCRdb redid the calling of the 5' RACE reads with MiXCR, one entry per CDR3 protein. The profile covers some 64,000 distinct CDR3 sequences, with 13% appearing a single time and roughly 8.3% taken by the ten largest. Sequencing used whole blood. These receptors originate from an adult who was a healthcare worker with PCR-confirmed SARS-CoV-2 infection or an uninfected control (not recorded which). Both conserved end residues are part of each CDR3. The order of the fields is V gene, CDR3 length, J gene, CDR3 protein.

TRBV4-1,14,TRBJ1-2,CASSQVGANYGYTF
TRBV6-1,14,TRBJ1-1,CASSELGLLKGAFF
TRBV29-1,13,TRBJ1-2,CSVGPDRGDGYTF
TRBV18,15,TRBJ1-4,CASSNYRGSDEKLFF
TRBV7-2,15,TRBJ2-5,CASSLAWGAGRTQYF
TRBV28,18,TRBJ2-4,CASSLTFGAGVAKNIQYF
TRBV28,15,TRBJ2-7,CASSPLSGSRYEQYF
TRBV29-1,12,TRBJ2-1,CSVEEIDNEQFF
TRBV19,13,TRBJ2-5,CASSSSSAETQYF
TRBV7-6,14,TRBJ2-7,CASSLAAGDYEQYF
TRBV4-3,16,TRBJ2-3,CASSQESGRNTDTQYF
TRBV20-1,15,TRBJ2-7,CSAYPGGGGSYEQYF
TRBV6-1,14,TRBJ2-1,CASSPGPLGGEQFF
TRBV7-2,12,TRBJ2-3,CASSLTQNTQYF
TRBV28,13,TRBJ2-5,CASSYTLRETQYF
TRBV6-2/TRBV6-3,18,TRBJ2-1,CASSYLRLAGTRGNEQFF
TRBV7-9,15,TRBJ2-2,CASSLAGHNTGELFF
TRBV7-9,15,TRBJ1-6,CASSFRDSFNSPLHF
TRBV21-1,14,TRBJ2-7,CASSKARAGGEQYF
TRBV6-5,15,TRBJ2-3,CASSAASGSVDTQYF
TRBV7-2,15,TRBJ1-2,CASSLAPRPYYGYTF
TRBV29-1,13,TRBJ2-4,CSVSTGGKNIQYF
TRBV27,14,TRBJ2-5,CASSSLAHQETQYF
TRBV5-4,16,TRBJ1-1,CASSIVRGAIDTEAFF
TRBV20-1,11,TRBJ2-3,CSATFSDTQYF
TRBV5-1,16,TRBJ2-2,CASSPSSGRSTGELFF
TRBV10-3,14,TRBJ2-2,CATRTSGDTGELFF
TRBV18,15,TRBJ2-3,CASSPSGPPTDTQYF
TRBV5-4,14,TRBJ2-7,CASTSPGRVGEQYF
TRBV20-1,16,TRBJ1-5,CSADRGHVGSNQPQHF
TRBV4-2,20,TRBJ2-7,CASSPSRASGLRLTSYEQYF
TRBV18,15,TRBJ2-6,CASSSGGSGANVLTF
TRBV20-1,14,TRBJ2-1,CSASTGDAWGEQFF
TRBV5-4,13,TRBJ2-1,CASSARIDNEQFF
TRBV29-1,15,TRBJ2-2,CSAEGPTGINGELFF
TRBV5-1,16,TRBJ2-3,CASSPGQGAPTDTQYF
TRBV20-1,14,TRBJ2-7,CSAKGNPSGYEQYF
TRBV7-6,14,TRBJ2-1,CASSLRGSYNEQFF
TRBV20-1,12,TRBJ1-2,CSARLLTDGYTF
TRBV28,12,TRBJ1-1,CASSRRRAEAFF
TRBV29-1,13,TRBJ2-5,CSVKKVASETQYF
TRBV4-1,16,TRBJ2-1,CASSHILAGAYNEQFF
TRBV10-3,15,TRBJ1-1,CAISGGLKGNTEAFF
TRBV11-2,15,TRBJ2-3,CASSLGVGGTDTQYF
TRBV28,14,TRBJ2-2,CASSPTRNTGELFF
TRBV15,14,TRBJ2-7,CATSPGQGFYEQYF
TRBV7-8,15,TRBJ2-3,CASSSAHRDTDTQYF
TRBV3-1,14,TRBJ1-5,CASSQGHSNQPQHF
TRBV28,14,TRBJ2-7,CASSFSDISYEQYF
TRBV19,14,TRBJ2-7,CASSTGLFSYEQYF
TRBV7-3,15,TRBJ2-3,CASSPGTSGTDTQYF
TRBV20-1,14,TRBJ2-1,CSARRASGYNEQFF
TRBV20-1,14,TRBJ2-7,CSASPTGTLYEQYF
TRBV29-1,14,TRBJ2-7,CSVALTGGADEQYF
TRBV28,14,TRBJ2-2,CASSSYRPTGELFF